The source of this TCR beta chain is a study of T cells in Graves' hyperthyroidism and ophthalmopathy. General study points: Most expanded thyroid clonotypes above 0.001 recurred in blood.

What was amplified from RNA transcripts were TCR beta CDR3 regions. A set of HTBI primers served as the primers for a first-round RT-PCR of the TCR CDR3. In TCRdb, the multiplex PCR reads were re-called with MiXCR into one record per CDR3 protein. The table lists about 290,000 distinct CDR3 sequences, roughly 14% of them singletons. This clonotype was observed at least ten times. Its antigen is unknown. Isolation of PBMCs was performed on about 9.9 ml fresh peripheral blood. Sequencing input: blood. The sequence was collected from a woman in her twenties or thirties with Graves' hyperthyroidism that later progressed to Graves' ophthalmopathy.

CDR3 protein: CASSLTGTAKNIQYF. The CDR3 DNA is TGTGCCAGCAGTTTAACCGGGACAGCCAAAAACATTCAGTACTTC. The rearrangement links TRBV28 to TRBJ2-4, with D perhaps assigned TRBD1 or TRBD2 (5 bases each). V was clipped by 2 bases and J by 0 bases, with 8 bases between them. Germline V gene data show CDR1 as MDHEN and CDR2 as SYDVKM. This CDR3 comprises 15 residues.